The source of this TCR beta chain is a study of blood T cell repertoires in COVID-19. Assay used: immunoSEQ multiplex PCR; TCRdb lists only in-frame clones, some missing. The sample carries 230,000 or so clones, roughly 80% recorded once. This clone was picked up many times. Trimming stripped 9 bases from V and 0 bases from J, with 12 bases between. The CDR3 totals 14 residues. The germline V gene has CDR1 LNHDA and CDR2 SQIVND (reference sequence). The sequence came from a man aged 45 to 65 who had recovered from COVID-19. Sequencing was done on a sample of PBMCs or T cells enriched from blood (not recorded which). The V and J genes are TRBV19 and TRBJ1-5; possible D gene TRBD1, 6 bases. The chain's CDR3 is CASRTVYSNQPQHF. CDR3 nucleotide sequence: TGTGCCAGCAGGACAGTATATAGCAATCAGCCCCAGCATTTT.